These 22 T cell receptor beta chains were sequenced from one sample in a study of shared clonotypes between healthy human individuals. Here immunoSEQ multiplex PCR was the method, and the copy in TCRdb shows in-frame clones only, minus some. Of 190,000 or so clones detected, approximately 70% appear once; the ten largest clones hold roughly 10%. The source material was memory CD4+ T cells sorted from blood. Noted subset: CD45RA-negative fraction. These receptors were collected from a man between 25 and 39 years old in good health.

The genes are TRBV18 and TRBJ1-4; no firm D call. Germline V lookup: CDR1 KGHSH, CDR2 LQKENI. The V and J ends lost 2 bases and 4 bases respectively, with 8 bases between them. CDR3 length equals 14 residues. CDR3 nucleotides: TGTGCCAGCTCACCAGACGGGCTTAATGAAAAACTGTTTTTT. Translated, it gives CASSPDGLNEKLFF.

This chain joins TRBV11-2 and TRBJ2-1; 15 bases are shared with TRBD2. The CDR3 loop spans 16 amino acids. The germline V gene has CDR1 SGHAT and CDR2 FQNNGV. The V and J ends lost 4 bases and 5 bases, in that order; junction bases with no gene match: 3. CDR3 nucleotides: TGTGCCAGCAGCTGGACTAGCGGGAGGGGAAACAATGAGCAGTTCTTC. It yields the protein CASSWTSGRGNNEQFF.

V usage is TRBV11-2 and J usage is TRBJ2-2, with D perhaps TRBD1 or TRBD2 (5 bases each). The CDR3 has 14 residues. Between the trimmed V and J ends, which lost 2 bases and 7 bases, there was a span of 11 bases. In germline, CDR1 is SGHAT, CDR2 FQNNGV. The CDR3 loop is CASSLLVGVGELFF. The DNA of the CDR3 is TGTGCCAGCAGCTTATTAGTGGGGGTCGGGGAGCTGTTTTTT. Supplemented by reference TRBV11-2 and TRBJ2-2, the full variable domain reads EAGVAQSPRYKIIEKRQSVAFWCNPISGHATLYWYQQILGQGPKLLIQFQNNGVVDDSQLPKDRFSAERLKGVDSTLKIQPAKLEDSAVYLCASSLLVGVGELFFGEGSRLTVL.

A single count supports this clone. The chain is built from TRBV21-1 and TRBJ2-7; the table gives TRBD2 as D, unverified against the DNA. TRBV21-1 has pseudogene status. The CDR3 runs 15 residues. The CDR3: CASSKPEGTTYEQYF. CDR3 sequence (DNA): TGTGCCAGCAGCAAACCTGAGGGGACTACCTACGAGCAGTACTTC.

This clone showed up just a few times. V is TRBV6-5 and J is TRBJ2-5, with D perhaps TRBD1 or TRBD2 (5 bases each). With 2 bases removed from V and 7 bases from J, the gap between germline ends came to 14 bases. The V gene's germline CDR1 is MNHEY and CDR2 SVGAGI. The CDR3 is made up of 14 amino acids. The CDR3: CASSYGTHVGTQYF. Written as DNA, the CDR3 is TGTGCCAGCAGTTACGGGACCCACGTGGGGACCCAGTACTTC.

A few counts support this clone. V usage is TRBV9 and J usage is TRBJ2-3; D may be TRBD2 (5 bases). With 3 bases removed from V and 9 bases from J, the gap between germline ends came to 14 bases. Looked up from germline, CDR1 is SGDLS and CDR2 is YYNGEE. This CDR3 contains 13 residues. The CDR3 region is CASSAQLGETQYF. The CDR3 DNA follows: TGTGCCAGCAGCGCCCAACTCGGGGAGACGCAGTATTTT.

The rearrangement uses TRBV7-2 and TRBJ1-2, with 7 nucleotides matching TRBD1. Per the germline V gene, CDR1 is SGHTA and CDR2 is FQGNSA. The ends lost 4 bases at V and 8 bases at J; junction bases unmatched: 7. The CDR3 runs 13 residues. The chain's CDR3 is CASSSGQSLGYTF. CDR3 DNA: TGTGCCAGCAGCTCGGGACAGTCCCTGGGCTACACCTTC.

The V gene is TRBV7-2, the J gene TRBJ2-5; D gene uncertain. Germline V gene data show CDR1 as SGHTA and CDR2 as FQGNSA. The V gene lost 3 bases and the J gene lost 3 bases, with 5 bases spanning the gap. The CDR3 loop spans 12 amino acids. The CDR3, as DNA: TGTGCCAGCAGCTTTGCGAAAGAGACCCAGTACTTC. Its translation: CASSFAKETQYF.

The rearrangement uses TRBV5-1 and TRBJ1-4; no clear D gene. CDR1 and CDR2 (germline): SGHRS, YFSETQ. Trimming removed 6 bases from V and 7 bases from J, with 16 bases in between. This CDR3 has 14 amino acids. The chain's CDR3 is CASTPGTGSEKLFF. The CDR3, as DNA: TGCGCCAGCACCCCGGGCACGGGAAGTGAAAAACTGTTTTTT. Filled out from reference TRBV5-1 and TRBJ1-4, the complete variable domain reads KAGVTQTPRYLIKTRGQQVTLSCSPISGHRSVSWYQQTPGQGLQFLFEYFSETQRNKGNFPGRFSGRQFSNSRSEMNVSTLELGDSALYLCASTPGTGSEKLFFGSGTQLSVL.

This clone has a handful of counts. The rearrangement joins TRBV6-5 to TRBJ2-1, with D possibly TRBD1 on 5 matching bases. The germline V gene encodes CDR1 MNHEY and CDR2 SVGAGI. V was clipped by 5 bases and J by 9 bases, with 11 bases between them. The CDR3 has 12 amino acids. The CDR3 reads CASSPGYSEQFF. In nucleotides, the CDR3 is TGTGCCAGCAGTCCAGGGTATAGTGAGCAGTTCTTC.

The chain is built from TRBV10-2 and TRBJ2-1, with 10 positions matching TRBD2. Germline CDR1 reads WSHSY; CDR2 reads SAAADI. V lost 5 bases to trimming and J lost 8 bases; unmatched junction nucleotides: 9. The CDR3 is made up of 15 amino acids. DNA of the CDR3: TGCGCCAGCAGTAAGACTAGCGGGCCGCTAGATGAGCAGTTCTTC. The encoded protein is CASSKTSGPLDEQFF.

This clone has a handful of counts. V and J are TRBV4-2 and TRBJ2-2, with D maybe TRBD2 (7 bases). This CDR3 contains 15 residues. The V gene's germline CDR1 is LGHNA and CDR2 YNFKEQ. Between the trimmed V and J ends, which lost 4 bases and 5 bases, there was a span of 14 bases. CDR3 residues: CASSRHREGTGELFF. In nucleotides, the CDR3 is TGTGCCAGCAGCCGGCACAGGGAGGGTACCGGGGAGCTGTTTTTT.

The chain recombines TRBV6-4 with TRBJ2-3; perhaps TRBD2 as D (6 bases). The CDR3 runs 17 residues. Looked up from germline, CDR1 is MRHNA and CDR2 is SNTAGT. The V gene lost 1 base and the J gene lost 3 bases, with 17 bases spanning the gap. CDR3 coding DNA: TGTGCCAGCAGTGACTTCCCGGGACTCGCGGGGACAGATACGCAGTATTTT. It specifies CASSDFPGLAGTDTQYF.

The chain recombines TRBV28 with TRBJ2-1; 14 bases agree with TRBD2. Unmatched junction bases numbered 6, after V lost 5 bases and J lost 3 bases. Germline CDR1 is MDHEN and CDR2 is SYDVKM. The CDR3 consists of 17 residues. The CDR3, as DNA: TGTGCCAGCAGTCCAATGGGACTAGCGGGAGTCTACAATGAGCAGTTCTTC. Encoded protein: CASSPMGLAGVYNEQFF. The full variable domain, with the rest looked up from reference TRBV28 and TRBJ2-1, is DVKVTQSSRYLVKRTGEKVFLECVQDMDHENMFWYRQDPGLGLRLIYFSYDVKMKEKGDIPEGYSVSREKKERFSLILESASTNQTSMYLCASSPMGLAGVYNEQFFGPGTRLTVL.

This sequence joins TRBV27 and TRBJ2-2; D remains unclear. This CDR3 has 12 residues. The germline CDR1 and CDR2 sequences are MNHEY and SMNVEV (reference sequence). The ends were cut back, 3 bases at V and 4 bases at J, with 3 bases in the middle. Here the CDR3 reads CASSLSTGELFF. The CDR3 region has the DNA TGTGCCAGCAGTTTGAGCACCGGGGAGCTGTTTTTT.

The chain is built from TRBV18 and TRBJ1-1; TRBD1 might be the D (6 bases). In germline, CDR1 is KGHSH, CDR2 LQKENI. With 8 bases removed from V and 4 bases from J, the gap between germline ends came to 14 bases. CDR3 length: 13 amino acids. In nucleotides, the CDR3 is TGTGCCAGCACTCAGCAGGGGTCCACTGAAGCTTTCTTT. As protein: CASTQQGSTEAFF.

This chain links TRBV13 with TRBJ2-3; 7 positions match TRBD1. The V gene's germline CDR1 is PRHDT and CDR2 FYEKMQ (reference sequence). Germline trimming cut 1 base from V and 1 base from J; bases unmatched to any gene: 2. CDR3 length equals 15 residues. The CDR3 spells CASSLEGTGTDTQYF. In DNA, the CDR3 is TGTGCCAGCAGCTTAGAAGGGACAGGCACAGATACGCAGTATTTT.

This clone was found a few times. V is TRBV6-6 and J is TRBJ2-1; 11 bases agree with TRBD2. CDR3 length equals 16 residues. Losses at the gene ends were 5 bases for V and 7 bases for J; bases not matched to a gene: 10. Germline V lookup: CDR1 MNHNY, CDR2 SVGAGI (reference sequence). As DNA, the CDR3 is TGTGCCAGCAGTCACCGGGCGAGGACTAGCGGGAATGAGCAGTTCTTC. Protein product: CASSHRARTSGNEQFF.

The chain joins TRBV7-9 to TRBJ2-1; D uncertain. This CDR3 comprises 16 residues. V lost 5 bases and J 0 bases, leaving 14 bases between the germline ends. CDR1 is SEHNR, CDR2 FQNEAQ, per germline (reference sequence). The CDR3 DNA sequence: TGTGCCAGCAGCCCTTCCTGGTGGAGCTCCTACAATGAGCAGTTCTTC. This gives the protein CASSPSWWSSYNEQFF.

V is TRBV7-8 and J is TRBJ1-2, with 8 bases aligning to TRBD1. Per germline, CDR1 SGHVS and CDR2 FQNEAQ. V shed 3 bases, J shed 3 bases, and the junction held 3 bases outside the gene matches. The CDR3 contains 14 residues. The CDR3 DNA follows: TGTGCCAGCAGCTTGGACAGGGTCGACTATGGCTACACCTTC. This encodes CASSLDRVDYGYTF.

A word on this clone: Other nucleotide sequences from this sample produce the same CDR3. The V gene is TRBV9, the J gene TRBJ2-3; D gene unclear. The CDR3 is 14 residues long. Between the trimmed V and J ends, which lost 4 bases and 0 bases, there was a span of 9 bases. Germline CDR1 reads SGDLS; CDR2 reads YYNGEE. The CDR3: CASSPQPSTDTQYF. The DNA for the CDR3 is TGTGCCAGCAGCCCACAGCCCAGCACAGATACGCAGTATTTT.

This clone was picked up one time. The V call is TRBV6-6, the J call TRBJ1-5; D remains ambiguous. Germline V gene sequence: CDR1 MNHNY, CDR2 SVGAGI (reference sequence). CDR3 length: 13 amino acids. Here the CDR3 DNA reads TGTGCAAGTGGAGTTTACCTGGGTCAGCCCCAGCATTTT. As protein: CASGVYLGQPQHF.